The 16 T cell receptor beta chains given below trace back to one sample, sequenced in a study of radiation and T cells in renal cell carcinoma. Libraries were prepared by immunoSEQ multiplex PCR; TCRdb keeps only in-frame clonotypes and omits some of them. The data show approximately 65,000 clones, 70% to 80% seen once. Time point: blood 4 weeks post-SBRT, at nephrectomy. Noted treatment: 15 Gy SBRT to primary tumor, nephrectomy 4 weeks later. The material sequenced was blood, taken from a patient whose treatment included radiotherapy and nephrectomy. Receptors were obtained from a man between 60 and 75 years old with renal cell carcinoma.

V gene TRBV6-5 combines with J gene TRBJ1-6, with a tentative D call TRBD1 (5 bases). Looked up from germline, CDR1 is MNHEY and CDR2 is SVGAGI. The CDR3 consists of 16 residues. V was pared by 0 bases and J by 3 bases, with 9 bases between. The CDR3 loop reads CASSYSTDSYNSPLHF. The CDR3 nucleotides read TGTGCCAGCAGTTACTCCACAGACAGCTATAATTCACCCCTCCACTTT.

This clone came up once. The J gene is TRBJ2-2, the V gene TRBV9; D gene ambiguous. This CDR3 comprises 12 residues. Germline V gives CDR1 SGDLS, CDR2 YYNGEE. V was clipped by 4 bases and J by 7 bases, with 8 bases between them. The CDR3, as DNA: TGTGCCAGCAGCCCCCCCAACGGGGAGCTGTTTTTT. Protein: CASSPPNGELFF.

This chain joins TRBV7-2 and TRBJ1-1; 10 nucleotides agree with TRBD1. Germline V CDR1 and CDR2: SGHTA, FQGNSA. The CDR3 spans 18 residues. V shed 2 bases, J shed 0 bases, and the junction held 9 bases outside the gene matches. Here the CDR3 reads CASSLRAGTGELNTEAFF. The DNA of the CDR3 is TGTGCCAGCAGCTTACGGGCCGGGACAGGGGAATTGAACACTGAAGCTTTCTTT.

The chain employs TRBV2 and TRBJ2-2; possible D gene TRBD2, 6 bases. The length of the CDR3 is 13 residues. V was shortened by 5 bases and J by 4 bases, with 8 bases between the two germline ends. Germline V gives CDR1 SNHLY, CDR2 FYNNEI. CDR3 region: CASSRDFTGELFF. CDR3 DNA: TGTGCCAGCAGTCGGGACTTCACCGGGGAGCTGTTTTTT. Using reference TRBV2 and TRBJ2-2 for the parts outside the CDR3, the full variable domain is EPEVTQTPSHQVTQMGQEVILRCVPISNHLYFYWYRQILGQKVEFLVSFYNNEISEKSEIFDDQFSVERPDGSNFTLKIRSTKLEDSAMYFCASSRDFTGELFFGEGSRLTVL.

The chain's CDR3 is CASSPGHWNTEAFF. CDR3 coding DNA: TGTGCCAGCAGCCCGGGACATTGGAACACTGAAGCTTTCTTT. V usage is TRBV7-2 and J usage is TRBJ1-1; possible D gene TRBD1, 6 bases. The length of the CDR3 is 14 residues. V lost 5 bases and J 1 base, leaving 11 bases between the germline ends. The germline V gene has CDR1 SGHTA and CDR2 FQGNSA. Combining the CDR3 with reference TRBV7-2 and TRBJ1-1 gives the whole variable domain GAGVSQSPSNKVTEKGKDVELRCDPISGHTALYWYRQSLGQGLEFLIYFQGNSAPDKSGLPSDRFSAERTGGSVSTLTIQRTQQEDSAVYLCASSPGHWNTEAFFGQGTRLTVV.

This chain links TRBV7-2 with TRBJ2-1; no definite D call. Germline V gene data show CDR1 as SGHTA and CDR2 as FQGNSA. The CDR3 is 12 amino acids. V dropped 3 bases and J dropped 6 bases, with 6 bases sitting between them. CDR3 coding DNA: TGTGCCAGCAGCTTGATACTCAATGAGCAGTTCTTC. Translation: CASSLILNEQFF.

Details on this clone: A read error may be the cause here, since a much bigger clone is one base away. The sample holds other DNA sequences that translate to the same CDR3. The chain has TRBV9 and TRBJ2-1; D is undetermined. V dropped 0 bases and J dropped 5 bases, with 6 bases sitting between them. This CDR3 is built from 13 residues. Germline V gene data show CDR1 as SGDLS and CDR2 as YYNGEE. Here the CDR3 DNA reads TGTGCCAGCAGCGTAGACAGAAACAATGAGCAGTTCTTC. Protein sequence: CASSVDRNNEQFF.

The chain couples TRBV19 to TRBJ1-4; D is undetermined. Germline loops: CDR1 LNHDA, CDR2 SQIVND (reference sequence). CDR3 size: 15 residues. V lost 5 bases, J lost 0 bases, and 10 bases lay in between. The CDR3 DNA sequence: TGTGCCAGTAGTCCCGCTGGGACAACTAATGAAAAACTGTTTTTT. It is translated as CASSPAGTTNEKLFF.

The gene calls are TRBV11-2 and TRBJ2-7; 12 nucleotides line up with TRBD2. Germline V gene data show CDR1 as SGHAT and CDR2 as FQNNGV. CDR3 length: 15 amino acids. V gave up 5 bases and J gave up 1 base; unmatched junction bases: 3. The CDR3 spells CASSPGLAGSYEQYV. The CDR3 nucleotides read TGTGCCAGCAGCCCTGGACTAGCGGGGTCCTACGAGCAGTACGTC.

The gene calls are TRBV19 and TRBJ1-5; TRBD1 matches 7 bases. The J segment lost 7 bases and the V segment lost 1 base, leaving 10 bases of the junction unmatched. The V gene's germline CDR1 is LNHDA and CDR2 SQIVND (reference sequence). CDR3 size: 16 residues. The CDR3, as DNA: TGTGCCAGTAGTATAGGACGGCAGGAAGGGGGCCAGCCCCAGCATTTT. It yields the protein CASSIGRQEGGQPQHF.

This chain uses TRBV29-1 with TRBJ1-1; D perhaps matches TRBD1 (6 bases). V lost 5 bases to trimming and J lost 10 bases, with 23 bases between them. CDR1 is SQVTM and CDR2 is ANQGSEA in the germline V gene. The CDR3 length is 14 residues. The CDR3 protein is CSVSSDGQGGGAFF. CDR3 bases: TGCAGCGTTTCTTCGGACGGCCAAGGGGGTGGAGCTTTCTTT.

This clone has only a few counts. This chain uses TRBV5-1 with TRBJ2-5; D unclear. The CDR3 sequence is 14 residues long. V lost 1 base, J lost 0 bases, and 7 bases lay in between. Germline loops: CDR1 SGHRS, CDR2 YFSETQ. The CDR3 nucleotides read TGCGCCAGCAGCTTGAGGCTAAACCAAGAGACCCAGTACTTC. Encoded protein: CASSLRLNQETQYF.

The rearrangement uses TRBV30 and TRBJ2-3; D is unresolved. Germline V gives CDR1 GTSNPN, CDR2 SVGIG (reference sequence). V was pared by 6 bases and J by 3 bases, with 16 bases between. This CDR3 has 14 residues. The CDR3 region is CACKVLRATDTQYF. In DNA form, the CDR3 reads TGTGCCTGCAAAGTACTTAGGGCGACAGATACGCAGTATTTT.

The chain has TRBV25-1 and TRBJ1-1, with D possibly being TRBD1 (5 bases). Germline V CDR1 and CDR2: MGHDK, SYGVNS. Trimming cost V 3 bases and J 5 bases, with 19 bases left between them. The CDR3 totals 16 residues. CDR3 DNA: TGTGCCAGCAGTGAGGAGGGTCTTTGGGGGGGGACTGAAGCTTTCTTT. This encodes CASSEEGLWGGTEAFF.

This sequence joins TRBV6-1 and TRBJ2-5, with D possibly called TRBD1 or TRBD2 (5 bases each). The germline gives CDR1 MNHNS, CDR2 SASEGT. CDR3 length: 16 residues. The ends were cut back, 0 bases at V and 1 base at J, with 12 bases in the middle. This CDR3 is CASSEALLGVQETQYF. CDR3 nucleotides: TGTGCCAGCAGTGAAGCACTACTAGGGGTCCAAGAGACCCAGTACTTC.

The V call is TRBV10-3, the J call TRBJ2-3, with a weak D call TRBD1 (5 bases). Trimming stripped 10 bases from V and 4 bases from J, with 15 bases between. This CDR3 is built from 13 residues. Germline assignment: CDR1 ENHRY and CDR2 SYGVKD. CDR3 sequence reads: CATQGGEADTQYF. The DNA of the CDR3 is TGTGCCACCCAGGGCGGAGAAGCAGATACGCAGTATTTT.